Listed below are T cell receptor beta chains from one sample, sequenced in a study of T cells in Graves' hyperthyroidism and ophthalmopathy. TCRdb used MiXCR to reprocess the multiplex PCR reads, holding one entry per CDR3 protein. Among approximately 720,000 distinct CDR3 sequences listed, roughly 20% were seen once. The specimen sequenced was blood. These receptors were taken from a woman in her 50s with Graves' hyperthyroidism that later progressed to Graves' ophthalmopathy. The conserved cysteine and the conserved F or W are not part of the CDR3 here. Each record gives: CDR3 protein, J gene, clone size, V gene. Not every row has a clone size; where given, it reads once, few, many or a size class.

CDR3 protein: SAERGESHGAF
J gene: TRBJ1-1
clone size: many
V gene: TRBV20-1

CDR3 protein: ASSRTSVYTGELF
J gene: TRBJ2-2
clone size: many
V gene: TRBV12-3/TRBV12-4

CDR3 protein: ASSPLRQGTQH
J gene: TRBJ1-5
clone size: few
V gene: TRBV27

CDR3 protein: ASSPPGGNGYT
J gene: TRBJ1-2
clone size: many
V gene: TRBV27

CDR3 protein: SASGGGSYEQY
J gene: TRBJ2-7
clone size: many
V gene: TRBV20-1

CDR3 protein: ASGAYSDTQY
J gene: TRBJ2-3
clone size: NA
V gene: TRBV2

CDR3 protein: ASSQEQSSYNSPLH
J gene: TRBJ1-6
clone size: NA
V gene: TRBV14

CDR3 protein: AISEGDSGTGELF
J gene: TRBJ2-2
clone size: many
V gene: TRBV10-3

CDR3 protein: ASSEAMANYGYT
J gene: TRBJ1-2
clone size: few
V gene: TRBV6-1

CDR3 protein: ASSQGARREKLF
J gene: TRBJ1-4
clone size: NA
V gene: TRBV5-6

CDR3 protein: ASSLRAGLAVRDTQY
J gene: TRBJ2-3
clone size: NA
V gene: TRBV2

CDR3 protein: AISENEKLF
J gene: TRBJ1-4
clone size: NA
V gene: TRBV10-3

CDR3 protein: ASSYSAGIADTQY
J gene: TRBJ2-3
clone size: NA
V gene: TRBV6-6

CDR3 protein: ASSQEAGLASEQY
J gene: TRBJ2-7
clone size: few
V gene: TRBV3-1

CDR3 protein: SARVPRGEETQY
J gene: TRBJ2-5
clone size: NA
V gene: TRBV20-1

CDR3 protein: AWSVLARGNTIY
J gene: TRBJ1-3
clone size: NA
V gene: TRBV30

CDR3 protein: ATSRDRWVTAF
J gene: TRBJ1-1
clone size: NA
V gene: TRBV15

CDR3 protein: ASSLVGSSSYEQY
J gene: TRBJ2-7
clone size: NA
V gene: TRBV12-3/TRBV12-4

CDR3 protein: ASSPLSGPHEAF
J gene: TRBJ1-1
clone size: NA
V gene: TRBV5-4

CDR3 protein: ASSLEGGVKETQY
J gene: TRBJ2-5
clone size: few
V gene: TRBV11-2

CDR3 protein: ASSMTTGDETQY
J gene: TRBJ2-5
clone size: many
V gene: TRBV5-1

CDR3 protein: ASSRRGEGRNTEAF
J gene: TRBJ1-1
clone size: NA
V gene: TRBV3-1

CDR3 protein: ASSIQGDFAGNSPLH
J gene: TRBJ1-6
clone size: NA
V gene: TRBV19

CDR3 protein: ASCPREGRRETQY
J gene: TRBJ2-5
clone size: many
V gene: TRBV2

CDR3 protein: ASRQGRLAGYNEQF
J gene: TRBJ2-1
clone size: NA
V gene: TRBV3-1

CDR3 protein: AISTERGGTDTQY
J gene: TRBJ2-3
clone size: NA
V gene: TRBV10-3

CDR3 protein: ASSDVLRGKLLSGANVLT
J gene: TRBJ2-6
clone size: many
V gene: TRBV2

CDR3 protein: ASSQVISGTLNTEAF
J gene: TRBJ1-1
clone size: many
V gene: TRBV3-1

CDR3 protein: ASSETLDHYGAQY
J gene: TRBJ2-5
clone size: NA
V gene: TRBV12-3/TRBV12-4

CDR3 protein: ASRSGLDTQY
J gene: TRBJ2-3
clone size: NA
V gene: TRBV6-1

CDR3 protein: ASSLKQGFSPLH
J gene: TRBJ1-6
clone size: NA
V gene: TRBV27

CDR3 protein: ASSHLADLGTDTQY
J gene: TRBJ2-3
clone size: many
V gene: TRBV7-2

CDR3 protein: ASSPRTANTEAF
J gene: TRBJ1-1
clone size: many
V gene: TRBV18

CDR3 protein: ASSPLAGGPSTDTQY
J gene: TRBJ2-3
clone size: few
V gene: TRBV18

CDR3 protein: ASSQVSENEQF
J gene: TRBJ2-1
clone size: NA
V gene: TRBV4-1

CDR3 protein: SARVLGQLNTEAF
J gene: TRBJ1-1
clone size: many
V gene: TRBV20-1

CDR3 protein: AAGGGQPQH
J gene: TRBJ1-5
clone size: few
V gene: TRBV27

CDR3 protein: ASNPLPNTGELF
J gene: TRBJ2-2
clone size: few
V gene: TRBV12-3/TRBV12-4

CDR3 protein: ASSLVRVSNQPQH
J gene: TRBJ1-5
clone size: NA
V gene: TRBV5-1

CDR3 protein: ASSYSTAVISQETQY
J gene: TRBJ2-5
clone size: NA
V gene: TRBV6-5

CDR3 protein: ASSPIERQGRNEQF
J gene: TRBJ2-1
clone size: many
V gene: TRBV7-6

CDR3 protein: ASGTGEQPQH
J gene: TRBJ1-5
clone size: few
V gene: TRBV6-1

CDR3 protein: ASSLSGRRHQPQH
J gene: TRBJ1-5
clone size: NA
V gene: TRBV7-8

CDR3 protein: ASSLDPGGTQY
J gene: TRBJ2-3
clone size: many
V gene: TRBV7-2

CDR3 protein: ASSVAGGGYTEAF
J gene: TRBJ1-1
clone size: NA
V gene: TRBV5-1

CDR3 protein: ASSLTPLSSYEQY
J gene: TRBJ2-7
clone size: few
V gene: TRBV27

CDR3 protein: ASSVGASGDTDTQY
J gene: TRBJ2-3
clone size: NA
V gene: TRBV9

CDR3 protein: ASSEDVGGGNTIY
J gene: TRBJ1-3
clone size: few
V gene: TRBV5-1

CDR3 protein: SANRGYSNQPQH
J gene: TRBJ1-5
clone size: few
V gene: TRBV20-1

CDR3 protein: ASSLDGGLGTAKLF
J gene: TRBJ1-4
clone size: many
V gene: TRBV11-2

CDR3 protein: ASSLQQYNEKLF
J gene: TRBJ1-4
clone size: NA
V gene: TRBV7-9

CDR3 protein: SAREFSRQGVDEQF
J gene: TRBJ2-1
clone size: few
V gene: TRBV20-1

CDR3 protein: ASSYGMVVEQF
J gene: TRBJ2-1
clone size: many
V gene: TRBV6-5